One sample yielded the 9 T cell receptor beta chains listed below, sequenced in a study of neurological immune-mediated disorders. TCRdb re-called the 5' RACE reads through MiXCR, storing one row per CDR3 protein. The sample consists of tens of thousands of distinct CDR3 sequences, around 13% of them appearing once. Time point specified: longitudinal time-point 2. The sample comprised PBMCs. These receptors originate from a female donor with HTLV-1-associated myelopathy (HAM/TSP).

This clonotype has ten or more counts. The chain couples TRBV4-1 to TRBJ2-1; D is unclear. Germline V CDR1 and CDR2: MGHRA, YSYEKL. V was clipped by 0 bases and J by 3 bases, with 9 bases between them. The CDR3 is 15 amino acids. CDR3 in DNA: TGCGCCAGCAGCCAAGATGGGCCGGACTACAATGAGCAGTTCTTC. This encodes CASSQDGPDYNEQFF.

This clonotype occurred many times. The chain has TRBV7-2 and TRBJ2-4; D is ambiguous. V was clipped by 3 bases and J by 0 bases, with 6 bases between them. The CDR3 is 14 amino acids. CDR1 is SGHTA, CDR2 FQGNSA, per germline. CDR3 residues: CASSFSLAKNIQYF. CDR3 nucleotides: TGTGCCAGCAGCTTTTCACTAGCCAAAAACATTCAGTACTTC.

A remark on this clonotype: This may stem from a read error, because a much larger clone lies one nucleotide away. The rearrangement uses TRBV6-1 and TRBJ1-5; no reliable D call. Germline V gives CDR1 MNHNS, CDR2 SASEGT. CDR3 size: 13 residues. Deletions cut 0 bases from V and 8 bases from J, with 8 bases between. This chain's CDR3 is CASSEADREPQHF. CDR3 nucleotide sequence: TGTGCCAGCAGTGAAGCCGACCGCGAGCCCCAGCATTTT.

This chain connects TRBV25-1 to TRBJ2-3; maybe TRBD1 (5 bases). Deletions cut 7 bases from V and 6 bases from J, with 14 bases between. The CDR3 is made up of 13 amino acids. Germline V gene sequence: CDR1 MGHDK, CDR2 SYGVNS. This CDR3 reads CASMWQGSDTQYF. In nucleotides, the CDR3 is TGTGCCAGCATGTGGCAGGGTTCTGATACGCAGTATTTT.

This clonotype was found many times. The chain combines TRBV20-1 with TRBJ1-1; D may be TRBD1 (6 bases). CDR3 length: 15 residues. V dropped 3 bases and J dropped 3 bases, with 17 bases sitting between them. Germline V gives CDR1 DFQATT, CDR2 SNEGSKA (reference sequence). The CDR3 coding sequence is TGCAGTGCTAGGGCTTCCGGGGGCGGGCACACTGAAGCTTTCTTT. Encoded protein: CSARASGGGHTEAFF.

In this sample, this clonotype turned up many times. The gene calls are TRBV5-1 and TRBJ2-1; no definite D call. CDR1 is SGHRS, CDR2 YFSETQ, per germline. The V gene lost 2 bases and the J gene lost 5 bases, with 14 bases spanning the gap. The CDR3 is 15 residues long. CDR3 residues: CASSFSGPANNEQFF. The CDR3 DNA reads TGCGCCAGCAGCTTCTCGGGCCCAGCAAACAATGAGCAGTTCTTC.

In this sample, this clonotype turned up many times. V and J are TRBV4-1 and TRBJ1-2, with D perhaps TRBD1 (5 bases). Trimming cost V 1 base and J 9 bases, with 15 bases left between them. The CDR3 has 14 amino acids. The V gene's germline CDR1 is MGHRA and CDR2 YSYEKL. For the CDR3, the DNA is TGCGCCAGCAGCCAAGGGGGGACTGCAGTTCGCTACACCTTC. Its translation: CASSQGGTAVRYTF.

This clonotype was seen only a few times. The V call is TRBV18, the J call TRBJ2-3; a weak D match, TRBD2 (6 bases). Trimming cost V 5 bases and J 6 bases, with 15 bases left between them. The CDR3 is made up of 14 amino acids. Germline V gives CDR1 KGHSH, CDR2 LQKENI. CDR3 residues: CASSSQGGSDTQYF. In nucleotides, the CDR3 is TGTGCCAGCTCATCCCAGGGAGGCAGCGATACGCAGTATTTT.

In its sample, this clonotype was seen many times. The V gene is TRBV5-1, the J gene TRBJ2-5, with TRBD1 matching over 8 bases. CDR1 is SGHRS, CDR2 YFSETQ, per germline. The CDR3 consists of 14 residues. The junction had 6 bases not matched to a gene; V was cut back by 4 bases and J by 4 bases. This CDR3 is CASSRWTGRETQYF. The CDR3 bases are TGCGCCAGCAGCCGGTGGACAGGGAGAGAGACCCAGTACTTC.